Presented here are 14 T cell receptor beta chains from one specimen sequenced in a study of cytomegalovirus exposure and HLA in healthy donors. With 60 Vbeta and 13 Jbeta primers, the PCR was carried out. Clones were sequenced by immunoSEQ multiplex PCR, and TCRdb holds only the in-frame ones, with some missing. The data contain more than 150,000 clones, about 82% of them singletons. Specimen: PBMCs. The receptors shown here come from a man aged 18 to 30 in good health and CMV-seronegative.

This chain links TRBV5-1 with TRBJ2-7; possibly TRBD1 for D (7 bases). Germline lookup yields CDR1 SGHRS and CDR2 YFSETQ. V was shortened by 5 bases and J by 5 bases, with 14 bases between the two germline ends. The CDR3 has 13 amino acids. The CDR3 is CASSLEGANEQYF. In nucleotides, the CDR3 is TGCGCCAGCAGTCTGGAGGGGGCCAACGAGCAGTACTTC.

This chain connects TRBV15 to TRBJ2-7; 7 nucleotides agree with TRBD1. The length of the CDR3 is 13 residues. Germline V gene data show CDR1 as LNHNV and CDR2 as YYDKDF (reference sequence). V shed 3 bases and J 4 bases; nucleotides not matched to a gene: 3. The CDR3 DNA reads as TGTGCCACCAGCAGGAGGACAGGATACGAGCAGTACTTC. It translates to CATSRRTGYEQYF. The full variable domain, its missing parts supplied by reference TRBV15 and TRBJ2-7, is DAMVIQNPRYQVTQFGKPVTLSCSQTLNHNVMYWYQQKSSQAPKLLFHYYDKDFNNEADTPDNFQSRRPNTSFCFLDIRSPGLGDTAMYLCATSRRTGYEQYFGPGTRLTVT.

J is TRBJ1-2 and V is TRBV13; D gene uncertain. Trimming took off 5 bases at V and 4 bases at J, with 17 bases between the two ends. Looked up from germline, CDR1 is PRHDT and CDR2 is FYEKMQ (reference sequence). The CDR3 loop spans 15 amino acids. CDR3 amino acids: CASSPRKGGPYGYTF. The CDR3, as DNA: TGTGCCAGCAGCCCCAGAAAGGGAGGACCCTATGGCTACACCTTC.

CDR3 amino acids: CASSPPGTGNEQFF. The CDR3 DNA sequence: TGTGCCAGCTCACCACCCGGGACAGGGAATGAGCAGTTCTTC. The V gene is TRBV18, the J gene TRBJ2-1, with 9 bases that match TRBD1. CDR1 is KGHSH, CDR2 LQKENI, per germline. The ends lost 0 bases at V and 7 bases at J; junction bases unmatched: 1. There are 14 residues in the CDR3. Combining the CDR3 with reference TRBV18 and TRBJ2-1 gives the whole variable domain NAGVMQNPRHLVRRRGQEARLRCSPMKGHSHVYWYRQLPEEGLKFMVYLQKENIIDESGMPKERFSAEFPKEGPSILRIQQVVRGDSAAYFCASSPPGTGNEQFFGPGTRLTVL.

This chain joins TRBV5-1 and TRBJ2-5; D is perhaps TRBD2 (6 bases). The DNA end is more similar to TRBJ2-7, so the J call may be wrong. Germline lookup yields CDR1 SGHRS and CDR2 YFSETQ. The CDR3 extends over 13 amino acids. DNA for the CDR3: TGCGCCAGCAGCTTGGCAGGAGGGCACGAGCAGTACTTC. Protein: CASSLAGGHEQYF.

The CDR3 spells CASSHSRQRNTGELFF. In nucleotides, the CDR3 is TGTGCCAGCAGCCACTCGAGGCAGAGGAACACCGGGGAGCTGTTTTTT. The genes are TRBV9 and TRBJ2-2; D not certain. CDR3 length equals 16 residues. The germline gives CDR1 SGDLS, CDR2 YYNGEE. V lost 4 bases and J lost 1, with 14 bases in between.

This clone was picked up one time. The rearrangement joins TRBV5-1 to TRBJ2-1; possibly TRBD2 for D (7 bases). The germline CDR1 and CDR2 sequences are SGHRS and YFSETQ. Trimming stripped 0 bases from V and 6 bases from J, with 13 bases between. This CDR3 is 15 amino acids long. As DNA, the CDR3 is TGCGCCAGCAGCTTGGAATGGGGAGGGGGCAATGAGCAGTTCTTC. Its protein is CASSLEWGGGNEQFF.

The chain uses TRBV5-6 and TRBJ2-7; TRBD2 aligns across 11 bases. The CDR3 length is 17 residues. J was trimmed by 3 bases and V by 6 bases; bases with no gene match: 14. CDR1 SGHDT and CDR2 YYEEEE come from the germline V gene. This chain's CDR3 is CASTPRRLAGTNYEQYF. CDR3 in DNA: TGTGCCAGCACCCCCCGAAGACTAGCGGGGACTAACTACGAGCAGTACTTC. Supplemented by reference TRBV5-6 and TRBJ2-7, the full variable domain reads DAGVTQSPTHLIKTRGQQVTLRCSPKSGHDTVSWYQQALGQGPQFIFQYYEEEERQRGNFPDRFSGHQFPNYSSELNVNALLLGDSALYLCASTPRRLAGTNYEQYFGPGTRLTVT.

This chain links TRBV5-4 with TRBJ2-1; TRBD1 agrees at 7 bases. This CDR3 spans 14 amino acids. V lost 10 bases, J lost 15 bases, and 22 bases stayed unmatched. Germline CDR1 SGHNT, CDR2 YYREEE (reference sequence). The DNA for the CDR3 is TGTGCCTCCATCGGTCACAGGGGCGCTACGACCCGGTTCTTC. Protein product: CASIGHRGATTRFF.

The chain links TRBV18 to TRBJ1-2, with a tentative D call TRBD1 (6 bases). Per germline, CDR1 KGHSH and CDR2 LQKENI. Trimming cost V 4 bases and J 2 bases, with 14 bases left between them. This CDR3 contains 15 residues. The chain's CDR3 is CASSRLGGKNYGYTF. As DNA, the CDR3 is TGTGCCAGCTCACGATTAGGGGGAAAGAACTATGGCTACACCTTC.

The genes are TRBV5-6 and TRBJ1-5; D gene ambiguous. V dropped 0 bases and J dropped 3 bases, with 13 bases sitting between them. CDR1 is SGHDT, CDR2 YYEEEE, per germline. The CDR3 consists of 16 residues. The DNA of the CDR3 is TGTGCCAGCAGCTTGGCGAGCGGTAAATCCAATCAGCCCCAGCATTTT. It is translated as CASSLASGKSNQPQHF.

This clone was recorded a few times. V and J are TRBV5-1 and TRBJ2-7; D is possibly TRBD2 (6 bases). Germline V gives CDR1 SGHRS, CDR2 YFSETQ. This CDR3 comprises 14 residues. The ends were cut back, 4 bases at V and 3 bases at J, with 14 bases in the middle. DNA of the CDR3: TGCGCCAGCAGCCTTGGGGAGGTGATCTACGAGCAGTACTTC. Protein sequence: CASSLGEVIYEQYF.

V usage is TRBV5-1 and J usage is TRBJ2-5; D ambiguous. The CDR3 extends over 11 amino acids. V shed 0 bases and J shed 7 bases, with 4 bases lying between them. The germline V gene has CDR1 SGHRS and CDR2 YFSETQ. This chain's CDR3 is CASSLDMTQYF. The DNA of the CDR3 is TGCGCCAGCAGCTTGGATATGACCCAGTACTTC.

The V and J genes are TRBV4-1 and TRBJ2-1, with 10 positions matching TRBD2. This CDR3 is 13 amino acids long. The V gene's germline CDR1 is MGHRA and CDR2 YSYEKL. V shed 3 bases and J 15 bases; nucleotides not matched to a gene: 8. CDR3 residues: CASSQIQAGGLFF. The CDR3 bases are TGCGCCAGCAGCCAGATTCAAGCGGGGGGGCTGTTCTTC.